The T cell receptor beta chain under discussion was sequenced for a study of Ad26.COV2.S vaccination and SARS-CoV-2 variants. At the level of the study: Ad26.COV2.S given intramuscularly, once or twice 56 days apart. Study outcomes and limitations: Those who received vaccine or placebo ended up with similar non-spike TCR breadth.

The CDR3 is made up of 15 amino acids. Between the trimmed V and J ends, which lost 3 bases and 0 bases, there was a span of 9 bases. CDR1 and CDR2 (germline): LGHDT, YNNKEL (reference sequence). The treatment was: around 19 received Ad26.COV2.S at low or high dose, single or two shots; 5 received placebo; per-sample allocation not given. The samples date from day 63 after the first vaccine or placebo injection. In Boston, the donor was an adult between 18-55 years of age. Measured with immunoSEQ multiplex PCR; TCRdb has only the in-frame clones, and not every one. The sample comprises about 400,000 clones, 70% to 90% of which are singletons, and 3.5% rests with the top ten. Concerning this clone: What it binds is unknown.

The source material was peripheral blood, sampled in a trial of Ad26.COV2.S vaccine versus placebo. This sequence originates from a person between 18 and 59 years old who received the Ad26.COV2.S COVID-19 vaccine or a placebo. The chain couples TRBV3-1 (or the pseudogene TRBV3-2) to TRBJ1-5; unclear D gene. This CDR3 reads CASSQYSGSNQPQHF. CDR3 sequence (DNA): TGTGCCAGCAGCCAGTATTCAGGTAGCAATCAGCCCCAGCATTTT.